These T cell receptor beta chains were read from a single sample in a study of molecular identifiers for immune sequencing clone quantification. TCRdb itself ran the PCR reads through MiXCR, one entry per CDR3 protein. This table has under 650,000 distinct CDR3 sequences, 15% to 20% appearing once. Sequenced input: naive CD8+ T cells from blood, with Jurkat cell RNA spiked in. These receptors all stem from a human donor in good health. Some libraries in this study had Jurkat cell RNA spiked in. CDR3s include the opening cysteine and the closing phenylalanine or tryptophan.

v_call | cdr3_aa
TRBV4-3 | CASSQDGGLLEYGYTF
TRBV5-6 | CASSLRAYTDTQYF
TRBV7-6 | CASSSYDNAKNIQYF
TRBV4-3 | CASSQDRQAYNSPLHF
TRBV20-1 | CSARDDRALGYGYTF
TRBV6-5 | CASSYGGQGAETQYF
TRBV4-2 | CASSQEEGLAGVNTGELFF
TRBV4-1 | CASSHPMEVTEAFF
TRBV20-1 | CSARPLAGARETQYF
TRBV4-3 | CASSQDRGVYEQYF
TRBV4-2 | CASSQGERVDEQFF
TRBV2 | CASSEPRDNQETQYF
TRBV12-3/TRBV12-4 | CASGLWFGREASNEQFF
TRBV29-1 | CGVGLAGIREQYF
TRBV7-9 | CASSLVIKNTGELFF
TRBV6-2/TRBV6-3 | CASSYWTGSNQPQHF
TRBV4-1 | CASSQDPLAGEEFF
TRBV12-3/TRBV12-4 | CASSHGGVAAGGEQYF
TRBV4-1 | CASSQGPGLLGYTF
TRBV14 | CASSQEQVYNEQFF
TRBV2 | CASRDEGRVEEQFF
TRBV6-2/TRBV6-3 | CASSYSFAEQYF
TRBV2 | CASSERFDTQYF
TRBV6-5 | CASSYSGSGVSYEQYF